The T cell receptor beta chain under discussion was sequenced for a study of T cell responses to AZD1222 COVID-19 vaccine. The V segment lost 3 bases and the J segment 9 bases; nucleotides outside the gene matches: 8. The length of the CDR3 is 15 residues. Germline assignment: CDR1 KGHSH and CDR2 LQKENI. On this clone: Its antigen is unknown.

Broader study findings: Baseline seropositivity occurred in only six AZD1222 recipients.

Sequenced by immunoSEQ multiplex PCR; TCRdb stores in-frame clones only, minus some. The sample holds approximately 130,000 clones, over 75% seen once. Sequenced material: peripheral blood, taken 28 days after the second AZD1222 dose. This chain uses TRBV18 with TRBJ2-1; 10 bases match TRBD2. The sequence derives from an adult who received the AZD1222 COVID-19 vaccine. As DNA, the CDR3 is TGTGCCAGCTCACCTGGACTAGCGGCAGGCGGTGAGCAGTTCTTC. This translates into CASSPGLAAGGEQFF.